The next 13 T cell receptor beta chains were all read from a single sample in a study of blood T cell repertoires in COVID-19. This table comes from immunoSEQ multiplex PCR, and its TCRdb copy is limited to in-frame clones, with some not included. The table lists some 70,000 clones, 76% of them singletons. Sequencing used peripheral blood. The receptors originated from a man in his sixties with COVID-19, enrolled during active disease.

This chain joins TRBV24-1 and TRBJ2-5; 8 bases agree with TRBD2. Looked up from germline, CDR1 is KGHDR and CDR2 is SFDVKD. CDR3 size: 15 residues. V was clipped by 4 bases and J by 5 bases; unmatched bases: 8. For the CDR3, the DNA is TGTGCCACCAGTGAAACTAGCGGAGTTTACGAGACCCAGTACTTC. Its protein is CATSETSGVYETQYF.

This clone was counted only a few times. This chain joins TRBV11-3 and TRBJ2-2; tentative D call: TRBD1 (6 bases). The CDR3 runs 15 residues. Trimming removed 4 bases at V and 4 bases at J, with 13 bases between. Germline CDR1 reads SGHNT; CDR2 reads YENEEA. CDR3 nucleotides: TGTGCCAGCAGCTCCCCAGGGGCGAGCACCGGGGAGCTGTTTTTT. Translating gives CASSSPGASTGELFF.

This clone was detected only once. V is TRBV10-2 and J is TRBJ2-1, with TRBD2 identical over 14 bases. CDR1 WSHSY and CDR2 SAAADI come from the germline V gene. The length of the CDR3 is 21 residues. The trim removed 4 bases at V and 3 bases at J, leaving 17 bases unmatched. The DNA of the CDR3 is TGCGCCAGCAGTGCGTCCGCCCGACTAGCGGGGGGGCCGTCAGGCTACAATGAGCAGTTCTTC. This translates into CASSASARLAGGPSGYNEQFF.

The genes are TRBV3-1 (or the pseudogene TRBV3-2) and TRBJ2-5; 9 positions agree with TRBD1. V was pared by 4 bases and J by 5 bases, with 8 bases of the junction left unmatched. From germline, CDR1 is LGHDT and CDR2 YNNKEL (reference sequence). CDR3 length equals 15 residues. CDR3 region: CASSPGDRAGETQYF. In DNA form, the CDR3 reads TGTGCCAGCAGCCCGGGGGACAGGGCGGGGGAGACCCAGTACTTC.

This clone was seen a handful of times. The chain combines TRBV7-9 with TRBJ2-7; 8 nucleotides agree with TRBD2. V trimming: 3 bases; J trimming: 0 bases; junction bases outside the gene matches: 1. The CDR3 is 14 residues long. CDR1 SEHNR and CDR2 FQNEAQ come from the germline V gene (reference sequence). CDR3 coding DNA: TGTGCCAGCAGCTTTAGCGGGAACTCCTACGAGCAGTACTTC. This translates into CASSFSGNSYEQYF.

CDR3: CASTMGLYSPQYF. CDR3 nucleotides: TGTGCCAGCACGATGGGACTTTACAGTCCCCAGTACTTC. The V and J genes are TRBV3-1 (or the pseudogene TRBV3-2) and TRBJ2-5; TRBD2 might be the D (6 bases). The V end was cut by 7 bases, the J end by 9 bases, with 18 bases between. Germline V gene data show CDR1 as LGHDT and CDR2 as YNNKEL (reference sequence). CDR3 length equals 13 residues.

The rearrangement links TRBV18 to TRBJ2-3; 7 bases match TRBD1. CDR3 length: 16 amino acids. J lost 2 bases, V lost 2 bases, and 7 bases had no gene match. CDR1 and CDR2 from the germline V gene are KGHSH and LQKENI. Here the CDR3 DNA reads TGTGCCAGCTCACCATTTGAGACAGGGTTCACAGATACGCAGTATTTT. Amino acid sequence: CASSPFETGFTDTQYF.

This clone has only a few counts. J is TRBJ2-1 and V is TRBV2, with a tentative D call TRBD2 (5 bases). Germline CDR1 reads SNHLY; CDR2 reads FYNNEI. V was clipped by 11 bases and J by 6 bases, with 14 bases between them. This CDR3 is built from 12 residues. Here the CDR3 reads CASLGRVNEQFF. The CDR3 nucleotides read TGTGCCTCCTTAGGGCGGGTCAATGAGCAGTTCTTC.

The rearrangement links TRBV19 to TRBJ1-1; 12 positions agree with TRBD1. The germline CDR1 and CDR2 sequences are LNHDA and SQIVND (reference sequence). Losses at the gene ends were 5 bases for V and 5 bases for J; bases not matched to a gene: 3. The length of the CDR3 is 14 residues. The CDR3 bases are TGTGCCAGTAGTGGGACAGGGGGCGAAACTGAAGCTTTCTTT. Amino acid sequence: CASSGTGGETEAFF.

This chain links TRBV18 with TRBJ2-7; D remains ambiguous. Germline V lookup: CDR1 KGHSH, CDR2 LQKENI. There are 14 residues in the CDR3. V was pared by 2 bases and J by 0 bases, with 8 bases between. The CDR3 bases are TGTGCCAGCTCACCAGGAGCGAGCTCCTACGAGCAGTACTTC. Translated: CASSPGASSYEQYF.

This chain joins TRBV28 and TRBJ1-2; a weak D match, TRBD1 (5 bases). CDR3 size: 11 residues. The V and J ends lost 5 bases and 8 bases respectively, with 9 bases between them. Germline CDR1 is MDHEN and CDR2 is SYDVKM. The CDR3 DNA reads TGTGCCAGCAGTGCAGGGATCGGCTACACCTTC. This codes for CASSAGIGYTF.

The chain couples TRBV6-5 to TRBJ1-6, with 8 bases identical to TRBD1. This CDR3 is 14 amino acids long. V trimming: 6 bases; J trimming: 8 bases; junction bases outside the gene matches: 6. Germline values: CDR1 MNHEY, CDR2 SVGAGI. The CDR3 region is CASRRGQADSPLHF. The CDR3 DNA reads as TGTGCCAGCAGGAGGGGACAGGCGGATTCACCCCTCCACTTT.

The chain employs TRBV5-4 and TRBJ2-1; TRBD1 is a possible D gene (5 bases). This CDR3 region has 12 residues. Trimming removed 4 bases from V and 9 bases from J, with 11 bases in between. CDR1 and CDR2 (germline): SGHNT, YYREEE (reference sequence). The CDR3 reads CASSQPRGEQFF. In nucleotides, the CDR3 is TGTGCCAGCAGCCAACCTAGGGGTGAGCAGTTCTTC.